The 20 T cell receptor beta chains reported below all come from one sample, sequenced in a study of blood T cells in healthy people across ages. The use of a sample-barcoded 5' primer and a J-beta primer mix characterized a second PCR of 7 to 11 cycles. MiXCR, run by TCRdb on the 5' RACE reads, gives a single entry per CDR3 protein. The sample carries hundreds of thousands of distinct CDR3 sequences, under 70% recorded once. Input material: blood. Receptor source: a man aged 55 to 70 in good health.

The V and J genes are TRBV18 and TRBJ2-7; tentatively, D is TRBD2 (6 bases). Germline lookup yields CDR1 KGHSH and CDR2 LQKENI. V was shortened by 3 bases and J by 2 bases, with 8 bases between the two germline ends. The CDR3 has 13 residues. The CDR3 loop reads CASSPGSAYEQYF. The DNA for the CDR3 is TGTGCCAGCTCACCCGGGAGCGCCTACGAGCAGTACTTC.

The chain recombines TRBV20-1 with TRBJ1-2; 12 bases align to TRBD1. CDR3 size: 17 residues. The J segment lost 0 bases and the V segment lost 3 bases, leaving 8 bases of the junction unmatched. Germline V gives CDR1 DFQATT, CDR2 SNEGSKA (reference sequence). The DNA of the CDR3 is TGCAGTGCTAGGTCTTCGGGACAGGGGGCTCCTAACTATGGCTACACCTTC. Translation gives CSARSSGQGAPNYGYTF.

This chain links TRBV7-6 with TRBJ1-1, with TRBD1 as a possible D gene (6 bases). Germline loops: CDR1 SGHVS, CDR2 FNYEAQ. CDR3 length: 14 residues. V dropped 0 bases and J dropped 5 bases, with 10 bases sitting between them. CDR3 residues: CASSLATGMTEAFF. The CDR3, as DNA: TGTGCCAGCAGCTTAGCTACAGGGATGACTGAAGCTTTCTTT.

The chain combines TRBV12-3 or TRBV12-4 with TRBJ2-1; 12 bases are shared with TRBD2. The J segment lost 12 bases and the V segment lost 0 bases, leaving 9 bases of the junction unmatched. This CDR3 comprises 16 residues. CDR3 sequence reads: CASSLAASGGAARQFF. CDR3 nucleotide sequence: TGTGCCAGCAGTTTAGCCGCTAGCGGGGGGGCCGCTCGGCAGTTCTTC.

This rearrangement joins TRBV18 to TRBJ1-4; D call uncertain. The CDR3 has 14 residues. Germline CDR1 is KGHSH and CDR2 is LQKENI. The V end was cut by 3 bases, the J end by 3 bases, with 8 bases between. The CDR3 nucleotides are TGTGCCAGCTCACCTGGGCGGTCTAATGAAAAACTGTTTTTT. It translates to CASSPGRSNEKLFF.

Many counts were recorded for this clonotype. The chain joins TRBV29-1 to TRBJ1-1, with a weak D call TRBD1 (6 bases). This CDR3 is built from 16 residues. Germline lookup yields CDR1 SQVTM and CDR2 ANQGSEA. Between the trimmed V and J ends, which lost 4 bases and 5 bases, there was a span of 23 bases. CDR3 residues: CSVGHHSTGSRTEAFF. CDR3 in DNA: TGCAGCGTTGGCCACCACTCCACAGGGTCGAGGACTGAAGCTTTCTTT.

The chain couples TRBV29-1 to TRBJ2-1; TRBD2 matches 11 bases. This CDR3 spans 14 amino acids. The J segment lost 3 bases and the V segment lost 7 bases, leaving 5 bases of the junction unmatched. From germline, CDR1 is SQVTM and CDR2 ANQGSEA. CDR3 in DNA: TGCAGCGGGCTAGCGGGGGGTTACTACAATGAGCAGTTCTTC. It specifies CSGLAGGYYNEQFF.

The chain links TRBV27 to TRBJ2-7, with 9 positions matching TRBD1. The CDR3 loop spans 14 amino acids. Trimming cost V 6 bases and J 3 bases; bases outside gene matches: 6. The germline gives CDR1 MNHEY, CDR2 SMNVEV (reference sequence). CDR3 coding DNA: TGTGCCAGCAGAGTGGGGACAGGGCTCTACGAGCAGTACTTC. Translation gives CASRVGTGLYEQYF.

This clonotype was seen more than once but under ten times. The chain recombines TRBV9 with TRBJ2-7; 8 bases are shared with TRBD2. This CDR3 contains 14 residues. Trimming cost V 0 bases and J 2 bases; bases outside gene matches: 1. Per germline, CDR1 SGDLS and CDR2 YYNGEE. The CDR3 bases are TGTGCCAGCAGCGTAGGAGCGGGGGCCTACGAGCAGTACTTC. It is translated as CASSVGAGAYEQYF.

In its sample, this clonotype was seen a few times. The chain couples TRBV15 to TRBJ2-5; either TRBD1 or TRBD2 may fit D (5 bases each). With 1 base removed from V and 5 bases from J, the gap between germline ends came to 14 bases. Germline CDR1 is LNHNV and CDR2 is YYDKDF (reference sequence). The CDR3 covers 15 residues. The CDR3 reads CATSRVGTSVETQYF. The CDR3 DNA reads TGTGCCACCAGCAGAGTCGGGACGAGCGTTGAGACCCAGTACTTC.

This clonotype was counted only a few times. The chain combines TRBV4-1 with TRBJ2-5, with 9 positions matching TRBD2. V was clipped by 1 base and J by 5 bases; unmatched bases: 5. This CDR3 has 15 amino acids. The germline V gene has CDR1 MGHRA and CDR2 YSYEKL. CDR3 loop: CASSQVGTSWETQYF. In DNA form, the CDR3 reads TGCGCCAGCAGCCAAGTCGGGACTAGCTGGGAGACCCAGTACTTC.

The chain carries TRBV5-1 and TRBJ2-7; 7 bases are shared with TRBD2. This CDR3 contains 15 residues. V trimming: 0 bases; J trimming: 7 bases; junction bases outside the gene matches: 10. CDR1 and CDR2 (germline): SGHRS, YFSETQ. CDR3: CASSLDGGSYNEQYF. CDR3 nucleotides: TGCGCCAGCAGCTTGGACGGGGGGTCCTACAATGAGCAGTACTTC. Complete variable domain (other parts from reference TRBV5-1 and TRBJ2-7): KAGVTQTPRYLIKTRGQQVTLSCSPISGHRSVSWYQQTPGQGLQFLFEYFSETQRNKGNFPGRFSGRQFSNSRSEMNVSTLELGDSALYLCASSLDGGSYNEQYFGPGTRLTVT.

The genes are TRBV5-1 and TRBJ2-1; 8 nucleotides agree with TRBD2. V lost 4 bases, J lost 3 bases, and 9 bases stayed unmatched. The CDR3 spans 16 residues. Germline loops: CDR1 SGHRS, CDR2 YFSETQ. CDR3 protein: CASSLGGGNLYNEQFF. Written as DNA, the CDR3 is TGCGCCAGCAGCCTCGGGGGGGGCAACCTCTACAATGAGCAGTTCTTC. Complete variable domain (other parts from reference TRBV5-1 and TRBJ2-1): KAGVTQTPRYLIKTRGQQVTLSCSPISGHRSVSWYQQTPGQGLQFLFEYFSETQRNKGNFPGRFSGRQFSNSRSEMNVSTLELGDSALYLCASSLGGGNLYNEQFFGPGTRLTVL.

This clonotype was seen only a few times. No DNA is shown, since the ends of the CDR3 on it are uncertain; the CDR3 is the one TCRdb lists. The V gene is TRBV21-1, the J gene TRBJ2-4; no DNA check was done on the table's D call, TRBD2. TRBV21-1 is noted as a pseudogene. The CDR3 spans 20 amino acids, including both terminal residues. The CDR3 sequence: CASSKDGVAGGILAKNIQYF.

The chain combines TRBV3-1 with TRBJ2-1; 8 bases map to TRBD1. The V and J ends lost 3 bases and 5 bases, in that order; junction bases with no gene match: 9. The length of the CDR3 is 16 residues. Germline CDR1 LGHDT, CDR2 YNNKEL (reference sequence). The CDR3, as DNA: TGTGCCAGCAGCCACTTCCTCGGGACAGGAAACAATGAGCAGTTCTTC. It translates to CASSHFLGTGNNEQFF.

A few counts support this clonotype. The chain joins TRBV12-3 or TRBV12-4 to TRBJ2-7; no definite D call. V was shortened by 5 bases and J by 5 bases, with 13 bases between the two germline ends. The CDR3 is 13 amino acids. The CDR3 DNA sequence: TGTGCCAGCAGTCCCGTTACCGTCGACGAGCAGTACTTC. Its translation is CASSPVTVDEQYF.

The rearrangement uses TRBV18 and TRBJ1-5; a possible D gene is TRBD1 (5 bases). Trimming shortened V by 6 bases and J by 5 bases, and 20 bases separated the two germline ends. Germline loops: CDR1 KGHSH, CDR2 LQKENI. The CDR3 consists of 16 residues. The CDR3 DNA sequence: TGTGCCAGCTCGCTTCGGCCCGGCCAGGGCCATCAGCCCCAGCATTTT. Its translation is CASSLRPGQGHQPQHF.

The rearrangement uses TRBV12-5 and TRBJ2-1; TRBD2 agrees at 7 bases. The germline gives CDR1 LGHNT, CDR2 FRNRAP. V trimming: 6 bases; J trimming: 3 bases; junction bases outside the gene matches: 11. The length of the CDR3 is 16 residues. CDR3 protein: CASGPPWGGGYNEQFF. The CDR3 DNA reads as TGTGCTAGTGGCCCCCCCTGGGGCGGGGGCTACAATGAGCAGTTCTTC. The full variable domain, with the rest looked up from reference TRBV12-5 and TRBJ2-1, is DARVTQTPRHKVTEMGQEVTMRCQPILGHNTVFWYRQTMMQGLELLAYFRNRAPLDDSGMPKDRFSAEMPDATLATLKIQPSEPRDSAVYFCASGPPWGGGYNEQFFGPGTRLTVL.

The chain couples TRBV28 to TRBJ2-1; D is unresolved. V was trimmed by 8 bases and J by 0 bases, leaving 11 bases between them. Per germline, CDR1 MDHEN and CDR2 SYDVKM. CDR3 size: 14 residues. This CDR3 reads CASGLPSSYNEQFF. The CDR3, as DNA: TGTGCCAGCGGCCTGCCGAGCTCCTACAATGAGCAGTTCTTC.

J is TRBJ1-4 and V is TRBV20-1; perhaps TRBD1 as D (6 bases). This CDR3 is built from 15 residues. Trimming stripped 0 bases from V and 7 bases from J, with 15 bases between. The germline CDR1 and CDR2 sequences are DFQATT and SNEGSKA (reference sequence). CDR3 in amino acids: CSARDHQGRGEKLFF. The CDR3 bases are TGCAGTGCTAGAGATCACCAGGGGAGGGGTGAAAAACTGTTTTTT.